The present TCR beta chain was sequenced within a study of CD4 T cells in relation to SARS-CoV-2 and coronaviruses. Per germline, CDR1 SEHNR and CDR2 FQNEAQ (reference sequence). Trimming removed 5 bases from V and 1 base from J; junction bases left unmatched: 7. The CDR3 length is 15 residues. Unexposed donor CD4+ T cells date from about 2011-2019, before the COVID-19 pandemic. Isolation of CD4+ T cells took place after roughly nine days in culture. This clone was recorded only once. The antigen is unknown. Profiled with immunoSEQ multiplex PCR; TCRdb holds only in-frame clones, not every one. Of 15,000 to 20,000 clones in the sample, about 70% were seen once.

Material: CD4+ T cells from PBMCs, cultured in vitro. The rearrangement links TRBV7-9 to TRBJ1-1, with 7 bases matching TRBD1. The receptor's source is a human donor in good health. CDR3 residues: CASSRSGQKNTEAFF. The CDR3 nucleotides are TGTGCCAGCAGCCGATCGGGACAGAAGAACACTGAAGCTTTCTTT.